These T cell receptor beta chains were read from a single sample in a study of cytomegalovirus exposure and HLA in healthy donors. Clones were sequenced by immunoSEQ multiplex PCR, and TCRdb holds only the in-frame ones, with some missing. The table shows 170,000 or so clones, with 60% to 80% occurring only once. Sequenced material: PBMCs. The receptors shown here come from a woman aged 30 to 39 in good health and CMV-seronegative. CDR3s include the opening cysteine and the closing phenylalanine or tryptophan. A D gene is named only where the DNA matches it firmly. Clone sizes are given selectively: once, few, many, or a class where the clone is expanded.

abundance: -
d_gene: TRBD1
j_gene: TRBJ1-4
v_gene: TRBV27
CDR3aa: CASSLTLGQGNEKLFF

abundance: -
d_gene: -
j_gene: TRBJ2-1
v_gene: TRBV7-9
CDR3aa: CASSFETHSYNEQFF

abundance: -
d_gene: -
j_gene: TRBJ1-2
v_gene: TRBV5-1
CDR3aa: CASSLAAGQSLRGYTF

abundance: -
d_gene: TRBD1
j_gene: TRBJ2-5
v_gene: TRBV28
CDR3aa: CASSYRTGRETQYF

abundance: -
d_gene: TRBD2
j_gene: TRBJ2-1
v_gene: TRBV4-1
CDR3aa: CASSRGVAGVYNEQFF

abundance: -
d_gene: TRBD2
j_gene: TRBJ2-1
v_gene: TRBV27
CDR3aa: CASSGSGGDLGNEQFF

abundance: once
d_gene: -
j_gene: TRBJ1-6
v_gene: TRBV10-3
CDR3aa: CVISEGGYNSPLHF

abundance: -
d_gene: TRBD1
j_gene: TRBJ1-1
v_gene: TRBV11-2
CDR3aa: CASSFGTGFAPNTEAFF

abundance: -
d_gene: -
j_gene: TRBJ1-1
v_gene: TRBV25-1
CDR3aa: CASSVGEGVRAFF

abundance: -
d_gene: -
j_gene: TRBJ1-1
v_gene: TRBV5-4
CDR3aa: CASSSGVDMNTEAFF

abundance: -
d_gene: -
j_gene: TRBJ2-5
v_gene: TRBV5-1
CDR3aa: CASSPLGGGEETQYF

abundance: -
d_gene: TRBD1
j_gene: TRBJ1-2
v_gene: TRBV30
CDR3aa: CAWTPGQGIDGYTF

abundance: -
d_gene: TRBD2
j_gene: TRBJ2-5
v_gene: TRBV6-5
CDR3aa: CASSYSNLAGGPQYF

abundance: -
d_gene: TRBD1
j_gene: TRBJ1-5
v_gene: TRBV10-1
CDR3aa: CASSETGQGAKQPQHF

abundance: -
d_gene: -
j_gene: TRBJ1-4
v_gene: TRBV11-2
CDR3aa: CASSLRPGNEKLFF

abundance: -
d_gene: -
j_gene: TRBJ2-7
v_gene: TRBV19
CDR3aa: CASRNRGGSYEQYF

abundance: -
d_gene: TRBD2
j_gene: TRBJ2-7
v_gene: TRBV7-9
CDR3aa: CASSFLKGLAYEQYF

abundance: few
d_gene: TRBD2
j_gene: TRBJ2-1
v_gene: TRBV9
CDR3aa: CASSVGLAGDSYNEQFF

abundance: -
d_gene: -
j_gene: TRBJ2-1
v_gene: TRBV11-3
CDR3aa: CASSLAPNYEQFF

abundance: -
d_gene: TRBD2
j_gene: TRBJ2-5
v_gene: TRBV30
CDR3aa: CAWSTTRTSGVGETQYF

abundance: -
d_gene: TRBD1
j_gene: TRBJ1-6
v_gene: TRBV28
CDR3aa: CASSLAGQGGYNSPLHF

abundance: few
d_gene: -
j_gene: TRBJ2-2
v_gene: TRBV19
CDR3aa: CASSIPRGNTGELFF

abundance: -
d_gene: -
j_gene: TRBJ1-5
v_gene: TRBV27
CDR3aa: CASSPSRGDSNQPQHF

abundance: -
d_gene: TRBD1
j_gene: TRBJ2-6
v_gene: TRBV15
CDR3aa: CATSRRTGKSLSGANVLTF

abundance: few
d_gene: TRBD1
j_gene: TRBJ1-3
v_gene: TRBV6-5
CDR3aa: CASKSGQGAGNTIYF

abundance: few
d_gene: TRBD2
j_gene: TRBJ2-2
v_gene: TRBV7-6
CDR3aa: CACSGGGTGELFF